Each of the 30 T cell receptor beta chains below was sequenced from the same sample in a study of post-analysis software for immune sequencing data (dated by TCRdb to the mid-2010s). General findings and caveats noted by the study authors: Patients showed significantly higher frequencies than controls for roughly five TRBV segments, among them TRBV5-6, TRBV5-1 and TRBV20-1.

Antigens of these TCRs are unknown. Preparation of the library involved PCR. Sequencing was performed on an Illumina HiSeq 2500. Unique molecular identifiers were incorporated into TCR beta cDNA libraries to reduce PCR and sequencing biases. TCRdb reworked the public reads: Q25 trimming with fastp, MiXCR clone assembly, productive beta chains retained. Each record represents a unique CDR3 protein, reported with the most common genes and DNA among its rows. The sample includes 820,000 or so distinct CDR3 sequences, with 53% observed a single time. Approximately 4.4% of the sample is in the top ten clones. Sequenced input: blood. These TCRs come from a girl aged 5 to 17 with multiple sclerosis.

This clonotype was seen a handful of times. The CDR3, as DNA: TGTGCCAGCAGTGTAATGAGACCGAGAGTCTCCTACAATGAGCAGTTCTTC. This codes for CASSVMRPRVSYNEQFF. The chain employs TRBV2 and TRBJ2-1; no clear D. The CDR3 is 17 amino acids. The V gene's germline CDR1 is SNHLY and CDR2 FYNNEI. V was cut by 4 bases and J by 0 bases, with 16 bases left in between.

The chain combines TRBV12-3 or TRBV12-4 with TRBJ2-3, with 11 bases that match TRBD2. After removal of 6 bases from V and 2 bases from J, the junction contained 4 bases not matched to a gene. The length of the CDR3 is 15 residues. The CDR3 spells CASRLGLAATDTQYF. In nucleotides, the CDR3 is TGTGCCAGCAGATTGGGACTAGCGGCCACAGATACGCAGTATTTT.

The J gene is TRBJ2-7, the V gene TRBV12-5; D is undetermined. Trimming removed 2 bases at V and 3 bases at J, with 5 bases between. Germline loops: CDR1 LGHNT, CDR2 FRNRAP. The CDR3 is made up of 12 amino acids. The CDR3 loop reads CASGLTVYEQYF. CDR3 DNA sequence: TGTGCTAGTGGTTTGACGGTCTACGAGCAGTACTTC.

V is TRBV19 and J is TRBJ1-5, with D possibly matching TRBD1 (6 bases). CDR1 and CDR2 from the germline V gene are LNHDA and SQIVND (reference sequence). The CDR3 extends over 12 amino acids. V was cut by 5 bases and J by 15 bases, with 17 bases left in between. The DNA of the CDR3 is TGTGCCAGTAGTTCTCTACAGGGAACAGGGCATTTT. Residues: CASSSLQGTGHF. The whole variable domain, remainder taken from reference TRBV19 and TRBJ1-5, is DGGITQSPKYLFRKEGQNVTLSCEQNLNHDAMYWYRQDPGQGLRLIYYSQIVNDFQKGDIAEGYSVSREKKESFPLTVTSAQKNPTAFYLCASSSLQGTGHFGDGTRLSIL.

As to this clonotype: One junction end disagrees with the germline gene, perhaps due to a read error. The V and J genes are TRBV20-1 and TRBJ2-3; 8 bases agree with TRBD1. This CDR3 has 15 amino acids. Germline CDR1 reads DFQATT; CDR2 reads SNEGSKA (reference sequence). CDR3 amino acids: CSATTGGGYTDTQYF. The CDR3 bases are TGCAGCGCTACAACAGGGGGTGGGTACACAGATACGCAGTATTTT.

In the case of this clonotype: One end of the junction fails to match germline, which may point to a read error. This rearrangement joins TRBV7-2 to TRBJ1-2; 10 bases agree with TRBD1. The CDR3 sequence is 16 residues long. Looked up from germline, CDR1 is SGHTA and CDR2 is FQGNSA. The CDR3 nucleotides are TGTGCCGGCAGCTCATCTCCGGGACAGGGGAACTATGGCTACACCTTC. Translation: CAGSSSPGQGNYGYTF.

The chain uses TRBV20-1 and TRBJ2-5; D not certain. The V end lost 4 bases, the J end lost 2 bases, and 8 bases lay between the germline ends. This CDR3 is 12 amino acids long. CDR1 and CDR2 (germline): DFQATT, SNEGSKA (reference sequence). The CDR3 spells CSATSVQETQYF. CDR3 bases: TGCAGTGCTACTAGTGTACAAGAGACCCAGTACTTC.

The chain has TRBV29-1 and TRBJ1-2; D not certain. The V gene's germline CDR1 is SQVTM and CDR2 ANQGSEA. The CDR3 has 12 residues. The V end was cut by 1 base, the J end by 4 bases, with 7 bases between. The CDR3 coding sequence is TGCAGCGTTGAAGGACCGCTCTATGGCTACACCTTC. This gives the protein CSVEGPLYGYTF.

This chain joins TRBV7-9 and TRBJ1-1; D is possibly TRBD1 (5 bases). In germline, CDR1 is SEHNR, CDR2 FQNEAQ (reference sequence). CDR3 length: 10 residues. V gave up 11 bases and J gave up 8 bases, with 12 bases separating them. DNA of the CDR3: TGTGCCGGCGCCGGGGCAGAAGCTTTCTTT. Translation gives CAGAGAEAFF. The full variable domain, rest sourced from reference TRBV7-9 and TRBJ1-1, is DTGVSQNPRHKITKRGQNVTFRCDPISEHNRLYWYRQTLGQGPEFLTYFQNEAQLEKSRLLSDRFSAERPKGSFSTLEIQRTEQGDSAMYLCAGAGAEAFFGQGTRLTVV.

The chain couples TRBV29-1 to TRBJ1-2; D is uncertain. Germline V gene data show CDR1 as SQVTM and CDR2 as ANQGSEA. The CDR3 is 13 residues long. Deletions cut 0 bases from V and 2 bases from J, with 7 bases between. In nucleotides, the CDR3 is TGCAGCGTTGAAGACCCGAGGAACTATGGCTACACCTTC. Translation gives CSVEDPRNYGYTF.

This clonotype has just a few counts. The chain uses TRBV20-1 and TRBJ2-1; 9 bases map to TRBD1. Germline assignment: CDR1 DFQATT and CDR2 SNEGSKA (reference sequence). This CDR3 is 13 amino acids long. Trimming took 5 bases from V and 10 from J; bases not matched to a gene: 9. CDR3 in DNA: TGCAGTGCTCGACAGGGGGGTAGTCGGGAGCAGTTCTTC. Its translation: CSARQGGSREQFF.

This chain uses TRBV4-1 with TRBJ1-4; D is ambiguous. The V gene lost 0 bases and the J gene lost 0 bases, with 14 bases spanning the gap. Germline lookup yields CDR1 MGHRA and CDR2 YSYEKL. This CDR3 has 18 amino acids. CDR3 sequence: CASSQDEVRGSTNEKLFF. In nucleotides, the CDR3 is TGCGCCAGCAGCCAAGATGAAGTACGGGGTTCAACTAATGAAAAACTGTTTTTT.

V usage is TRBV29-1 and J usage is TRBJ2-3; possibly TRBD1 or TRBD2 for D (5 bases each). Trimming took 6 bases from V and 4 from J, leaving 17 bases between them. The CDR3 length is 14 residues. The germline gives CDR1 SQVTM, CDR2 ANQGSEA. The CDR3 DNA reads as TGCAGCGTGGTGGGGGTTGGGTTCGCAGATACGCAGTATTTT. Amino acids: CSVVGVGFADTQYF.

The chain joins TRBV5-1 to TRBJ2-3; D is perhaps TRBD2 (6 bases). Trimming removed 6 bases from V and 1 base from J, with 12 bases in between. In germline, CDR1 is SGHRS, CDR2 YFSETQ. The CDR3 runs 14 residues. The CDR3: CASNGGGGTDTQYF. CDR3 coding DNA: TGCGCCAGCAATGGGGGAGGCGGCACAGATACGCAGTATTTT. The full variable domain, its missing parts supplied by reference TRBV5-1 and TRBJ2-3, is KAGVTQTPRYLIKTRGQQVTLSCSPISGHRSVSWYQQTPGQGLQFLFEYFSETQRNKGNFPGRFSGRQFSNSRSEMNVSTLELGDSALYLCASNGGGGTDTQYFGPGTRLTVL.

As concerns this clonotype: Relative to the germline gene, one junction end is altered; a read error may explain this. CDR3 loop: CSAKEDSRVPNGQFF. The CDR3 DNA is TGCAGTGCTAAGGAGGACAGCAGGGTACCTAATGGGCAGTTCTTC. V usage is TRBV20-1 and J usage is TRBJ2-1, with a weak D call TRBD1 (6 bases). Germline CDR1 DFQATT, CDR2 SNEGSKA (reference sequence). This CDR3 has 15 residues.

This chain links TRBV7-6 with TRBJ2-4, with TRBD2 matching 13 bases. The germline gives CDR1 SGHVS, CDR2 FNYEAQ. The CDR3 has 14 residues. V was pared by 5 bases and J by 7 bases, with 2 bases of the junction left unmatched. The CDR3 protein is CASSPTSGGNIQYF. In DNA form, the CDR3 reads TGTGCCAGCAGCCCGACTAGCGGGGGGAACATTCAGTACTTC. The full variable domain, rest sourced from reference TRBV7-6 and TRBJ2-4, is GAGVSQSPRYKVTKRGQDVALRCDPISGHVSLYWYRQALGQGPEFLTYFNYEAQQDKSGLPNDRFSAERPEGSISTLTIQRTEQRDSAMYRCASSPTSGGNIQYFGAGTRLSVL.

Remarks on this clonotype: Germline is not matched at one junction end, which may reflect a read error. The V call is TRBV7-3, the J call TRBJ2-7, with D possibly being TRBD1 (6 bases). The CDR3 consists of 14 residues. Germline V CDR1 and CDR2: SGHTA, FQGTGA. The chain's CDR3 is CASSLFGGGYEQHF. CDR3 in DNA: TGTGCCAGCAGTCTCTTTGGGGGCGGTTACGAGCAGCACTTC.

This clonotype has a handful of counts. The chain carries TRBV29-1 and TRBJ2-7; no clear D. The V gene lost 4 bases and the J gene lost 2 bases, with 21 bases spanning the gap. The V gene's germline CDR1 is SQVTM and CDR2 ANQGSEA. The CDR3 spans 16 residues. CDR3 DNA sequence: TGCAGCGTTGGAGGTGTACACCCGCCTTCTCCCTACGAGCAGTACTTC. Protein product: CSVGGVHPPSPYEQYF.

The gene calls are TRBV20-1 and TRBJ2-1, with no clear D. Trimming pared 3 bases from V and 5 bases from J, leaving 17 bases between. Germline V lookup: CDR1 DFQATT, CDR2 SNEGSKA (reference sequence). This CDR3 has 15 residues. The chain's CDR3 is CSARTRARTNNEQFF. The CDR3 nucleotides read TGCAGTGCTAGGACACGGGCTCGAACGAACAATGAGCAGTTCTTC.

The chain employs TRBV29-1 and TRBJ2-3; 7 nucleotides match TRBD2. The junction had 9 bases not matched to a gene; V was cut back by 7 bases and J by 2 bases. This CDR3 is 14 amino acids long. Per the germline V gene, CDR1 is SQVTM and CDR2 is ANQGSEA. CDR3 sequence: CSADDGTITDTQYF. In nucleotides, the CDR3 is TGCAGCGCCGACGACGGGACTATCACAGATACGCAGTATTTT.

This chain connects TRBV6-4 to TRBJ2-7; 7 bases are a match to TRBD1. CDR1 and CDR2 (germline): MRHNA, SNTAGT. The CDR3 has 13 amino acids. J lost 3 bases, V lost 8 bases, and 7 bases had no gene match. The CDR3 DNA reads TGTGCCAGCCTAACGACAGGGCTCTACGAGCAGTACTTC. It encodes CASLTTGLYEQYF.

This clonotype was recorded only once. This chain connects TRBV20-1 to TRBJ2-7; D is uncertain. Trimming cost V 0 bases and J 3 bases, with 6 bases left between them. There are 12 residues in the CDR3. Germline V CDR1 and CDR2: DFQATT, SNEGSKA (reference sequence). CDR3 bases: TGCAGTGCTAGAGATCCCTACTACGAGCAGTACTTC. It is translated as CSARDPYYEQYF.

This clonotype was seen a few times. The chain carries TRBV20-1 and TRBJ2-5; TRBD2 matches 7 bases. The J segment lost 4 bases and the V segment lost 0 bases, leaving 11 bases of the junction unmatched. Germline values: CDR1 DFQATT, CDR2 SNEGSKA (reference sequence). The CDR3 covers 16 residues. CDR3 sequence (DNA): TGCAGTGCTAGAGATAGGGTGCGGGGGACCAGAGAGACCCAGTACTTC. The encoded protein is CSARDRVRGTRETQYF.

This chain connects TRBV5-1 to TRBJ2-5, with 9 positions matching TRBD2. The end of the DNA is better explained by TRBJ2-7, so the J call may be wrong. Per the germline V gene, CDR1 is SGHRS and CDR2 is YFSETQ. This CDR3 comprises 15 residues. DNA for the CDR3: TGCGCCAGCAGCTTGGATTCTAGCGGGATCTACGAGCAGTACTTC. Translated, it gives CASSLDSSGIYEQYF.

The chain recombines TRBV5-1 with TRBJ2-3, with D unclear. Germline loops: CDR1 SGHRS, CDR2 YFSETQ. V was cut by 1 base and J by 5 bases, with 8 bases left in between. This CDR3 spans 13 amino acids. The CDR3 DNA is TGCGCCAGCAGCTTGCAGAGGTTAGATACGCAGTATTTT. This encodes CASSLQRLDTQYF.

A remark on this clonotype: One end of the junction does not line up with germline, which may come from a read error. J is TRBJ2-1 and V is TRBV27; 9 positions agree with TRBD1. Germline values: CDR1 MNHEY, CDR2 SMNVEV (reference sequence). The CDR3 is made up of 16 amino acids. In DNA form, the CDR3 reads TGTGCCGGCAGTTTGGGGTGGACAGGGGCGTACAATGAGCAGTTCTTC. It translates to CAGSLGWTGAYNEQFF.

The chain uses TRBV14 and TRBJ1-6, with 7 bases fitting TRBD1. With V trimmed by 3 bases and J by 6 bases, 5 bases remained unmatched. Germline CDR1 and CDR2: SGHDN and FVKESK. The CDR3 sequence is 15 residues long. CDR3 DNA sequence: TGTGCCAGCAGCCAGGGGACAGCAAGTAATTCACCCCTCCACTTT. It encodes CASSQGTASNSPLHF.

This chain links TRBV5-1 with TRBJ2-1, with a weak D call TRBD2 (6 bases). The better agreement between TRBJ2-7 and the DNA end casts doubt on the J call. CDR3 length: 15 amino acids. Germline V gene lookup returns CDR1 SGHRS and CDR2 YFSETQ. In nucleotides, the CDR3 is TGCGCCAGCAGCTTGAAAGGCGGGGCGACCTGCGAGCAGTACTTC. It yields the protein CASSLKGGATCEQYF.

This clonotype was detected only a few times. The rearrangement joins TRBV7-8 to TRBJ2-7, with 10 positions matching TRBD2. There are 16 residues in the CDR3. Germline CDR1 is SGHVS and CDR2 is FQNEAQ. Trimming at V came to 5 bases and at J to 4 bases, leaving 11 bases not matched to a gene. The CDR3, as DNA: TGTGCCAGCAGCCTAGGGAGCGGGAGGGCCGCTTACGAGCAGTACTTC. It encodes CASSLGSGRAAYEQYF.

The chain couples TRBV7-6 to TRBJ2-1, with unresolved D. The germline CDR1 and CDR2 sequences are SGHVS and FNYEAQ. The CDR3 runs 16 residues. Trimming shortened V by 5 bases and J by 1 base, and 15 bases separated the two germline ends. CDR3 region: CASSLRAAISYNEQFF. The CDR3 nucleotides read TGTGCCAGCAGCCTTAGGGCGGCCATTTCCTACAATGAGCAGTTCTTC.